This TCR beta chain was sequenced during a study of T cells in Graves' hyperthyroidism and ophthalmopathy. Study-level background: Peripheral blood was secured at the point of initial diagnosis, before any treatment.

Among the patients, aged 18 to 65, hyperthyroidism was newly diagnosed and had lasted under 2 months. Not enrolled were patients with uncontrolled infection, other autoimmune disease, pregnancy or lactation. Trimming cost V 5 bases and J 5 bases, with 18 bases left between them. The CDR3 totals 16 residues. Amplified regions were TCR beta CDR3 sequences from RNA transcripts. Primed by the HTBI set, a first-round RT-PCR was run on the TCR CDR3. One entry per CDR3 protein results from TCRdb running MiXCR on the multiplex PCR reads. The table records 650,000 to 850,000 distinct CDR3 sequences, around 19% of them present only once.

The source of this sequence is a woman aged 45 to 65 with Graves' hyperthyroidism that later progressed to Graves' ophthalmopathy. The sample was blood. This chain connects TRBV12-3 or TRBV12-4 to TRBJ2-2; perhaps D is TRBD1 or TRBD2 (6 bases each). Here the CDR3 DNA reads TGTGCCAGCAGTGCTACGGGGGCGACGGGAACCGGGGAGCTGTTTTTT. As protein: CASSATGATGTGELFF.